The 10 T cell receptor beta chains listed next were all sequenced from one sample in a study of sequential checkpoint blockade in melanoma. Treatment described: randomized to nivolumab then ipilimumab (arm A) or the reverse (arm B). The protocol was immunoSEQ multiplex PCR, while the TCRdb copy is restricted to in-frame clones and leaves out a portion. The sample lists more than 7,000 clones, 71% occurring once. The sample was CD8+ T cells sorted from blood (inferred from file names), taken from a patient given nivolumab and ipilimumab in sequence. The receptors derive from a human donor with melanoma.

This clone has only one observation. This sequence joins TRBV4-3 and TRBJ2-2; 9 positions match TRBD2. CDR3 length: 18 residues. The V and J ends lost 0 bases and 1 base, in that order; junction bases with no gene match: 6. Per the germline V gene, CDR1 is LGHNA and CDR2 is YSLEER. This chain's CDR3 is CASSQDVAGVENTGELFF. Here the CDR3 DNA reads TGCGCCAGCAGCCAAGATGTAGCGGGGGTCGAGAACACCGGGGAGCTGTTTTTT.

This clone was detected only a few times. The J gene is TRBJ2-1, the V gene TRBV6-4; D may be TRBD2 (6 bases). The V end was cut by 3 bases, the J end by 0 bases, with 9 bases between. The CDR3 has 15 amino acids. From germline, CDR1 is MRHNA and CDR2 SNTAGT. CDR3 sequence reads: CASSDSSGSYNEQFF. The DNA of the CDR3 is TGTGCCAGCAGTGATAGTAGCGGCTCCTACAATGAGCAGTTCTTC.

This clone has only a few counts. The V and J genes are TRBV4-3 and TRBJ2-6; 7 bases match TRBD1. The junction had 1 base not matched to a gene; V was cut back by 0 bases and J by 2 bases. CDR1 LGHNA and CDR2 YSLEER come from the germline V gene. The CDR3 sequence is 16 residues long. In DNA form, the CDR3 reads TGCGCCAGCAGCCAAGAACAGGGGACTGGGGCCAACGTCCTGACTTTC. Amino acids: CASSQEQGTGANVLTF.

Concerning this clone itself: The germline gene is not matched at one end of the junction; a read error may be the cause. The chain couples TRBV27 to TRBJ2-3; TRBD2 is a possible D gene (5 bases). Germline CDR1 reads MNHEY; CDR2 reads SMNVEV (reference sequence). The CDR3 sequence is 15 residues long. Here the CDR3 DNA reads TGTACCAGCAGTTTAGGCTCGGGATCCCTCGGTGCGCAGTATTTT. Translated, it gives CTSSLGSGSLGAQYF.

A note on this clone: One end of the junction varies from germline; a read error may be responsible. The chain recombines TRBV20-1 with TRBJ2-1, with D possibly matching TRBD1 (5 bases). This CDR3 spans 11 amino acids. Germline V gene sequence: CDR1 DFQATT, CDR2 SNEGSKA (reference sequence). The CDR3 is CSARDKGRGVF. CDR3 DNA: TGCAGTGCTAGAGATAAGGGGCGAGGAGTCTTC.

CDR3 loop: CASSRPDTPTEQYF. Here the CDR3 DNA reads TGCGCCAGCAGCCGCCCGGACACCCCTACAGAGCAGTACTTC. The chain joins TRBV4-1 to TRBJ2-7, with D tentatively TRBD1 (5 bases). CDR3 length: 14 residues. Germline V gene lookup returns CDR1 MGHRA and CDR2 YSYEKL. V lost 4 bases, J lost 7 bases, and 17 bases lay in between.

The V gene is TRBV19, the J gene TRBJ2-7; 7 bases fit TRBD2. Trimming took 4 bases from V and 0 from J; bases not matched to a gene: 9. The germline V gene has CDR1 LNHDA and CDR2 SQIVND (reference sequence). The CDR3 length is 16 residues. The CDR3 reads CASSSREAGVSYEQYF. In DNA form, the CDR3 reads TGTGCCAGTAGTAGCCGAGAGGCGGGAGTCTCCTACGAGCAGTACTTC.

The V call is TRBV9, the J call TRBJ2-7; a possible D gene is TRBD2 (5 bases). This CDR3 comprises 13 residues. With 2 bases removed from V and 3 bases from J, the gap between germline ends came to 9 bases. The V gene's germline CDR1 is SGDLS and CDR2 YYNGEE. This CDR3 is CASSVEADYEQYF. The CDR3 DNA sequence: TGTGCCAGCAGCGTGGAGGCAGACTACGAGCAGTACTTC.

This chain connects TRBV28 to TRBJ2-1; a possible D gene is TRBD2 (6 bases). Trimming removed 9 bases at V and 8 bases at J, with 26 bases between. Germline V gives CDR1 MDHEN, CDR2 SYDVKM. The CDR3 is made up of 16 amino acids. DNA of the CDR3: TGTGCCAGTAGAACCAGGACTCGCGGGACCAACGATGAGCAGTTCTTC. Translated: CASRTRTRGTNDEQFF.

The J gene is TRBJ1-2, the V gene TRBV28; 10 nucleotides line up with TRBD1. Germline V CDR1 and CDR2: MDHEN, SYDVKM. The CDR3 extends over 14 amino acids. The ends lost 2 bases at V and 6 bases at J; junction bases unmatched: 3. CDR3: CASSLPGQGHGYTF. In DNA, the CDR3 is TGTGCCAGCAGTTTACCGGGACAGGGGCATGGCTACACCTTC.